The 32 T cell receptor beta chains reported below all come from one sample, sequenced in a study of T cells in localized non-small cell lung cancer. Clones were read by immunoSEQ multiplex PCR, and TCRdb kept only the in-frame ones, dropping some. This table holds 30,000 to 40,000 clones, 78% found once. Sequences were derived from peripheral blood, sampled before any cancer treatment. The receptors here all came from a male donor aged 60 or over with stage II squamous cell lung carcinoma.

This clone has only one observation. V is TRBV19 and J is TRBJ2-5; TRBD1 aligns across 11 bases. CDR1 is LNHDA, CDR2 SQIVND, per germline (reference sequence). V shed 5 bases, J shed 5 bases, and the junction held 4 bases outside the gene matches. This CDR3 spans 14 amino acids. CDR3 coding DNA: TGTGCCAGTAGTCCGGGACAGGGGGGTGAGACCCAGTACTTC. This codes for CASSPGQGGETQYF. Variable domain in full (rest from reference TRBV19 and TRBJ2-5): DGGITQSPKYLFRKEGQNVTLSCEQNLNHDAMYWYRQDPGQGLRLIYYSQIVNDFQKGDIAEGYSVSREKKESFPLTVTSAQKNPTAFYLCASSPGQGGETQYFGPGTRLLVL.

The chain uses TRBV2 and TRBJ1-2; TRBD1 is a possible D gene (5 bases). The ends were cut back, 3 bases at V and 3 bases at J, with 8 bases in the middle. The germline gives CDR1 SNHLY, CDR2 FYNNEI. The CDR3 consists of 13 residues. CDR3 sequence (DNA): TGTGCCAGCAGTGATCAACAGGACTATGGCTACACCTTC. This sequence encodes CASSDQQDYGYTF.

In its sample, this clone was seen once. The chain carries TRBV6-5 and TRBJ2-7; TRBD1 aligns across 7 bases. In germline, CDR1 is MNHEY, CDR2 SVGAGI. This CDR3 has 12 residues. Trimming removed 2 bases from V and 6 bases from J; junction bases left unmatched: 1. In nucleotides, the CDR3 is TGTGCCAGCAGTTACAACAGGGGCGAGCAGTACTTC. Translating it yields CASSYNRGEQYF.

The genes are TRBV11-2 and TRBJ1-2, with no clear D. From germline, CDR1 is SGHAT and CDR2 FQNNGV. CDR3 length: 16 amino acids. V was pared by 1 base and J by 0 bases, with 12 bases between. The CDR3: CASSLGSQLSNYGYTF. The CDR3 DNA reads as TGTGCCAGCAGCTTAGGAAGTCAGCTCTCTAACTATGGCTACACCTTC.

For this clone: Other nucleotide sequences from this sample produce the same CDR3. J is TRBJ1-2 and V is TRBV27; D might be TRBD1 (5 bases). CDR1 MNHEY and CDR2 SMNVEV come from the germline V gene (reference sequence). The V and J ends lost 5 bases and 5 bases respectively, with 9 bases between them. The CDR3 runs to 12 residues. The CDR3 here is CASSLKGYGYTF. CDR3 DNA: TGTGCCAGCAGTCTGAAGGGGTATGGCTACACCTTC.

The chain joins TRBV29-1 to TRBJ2-1; D tentatively reads TRBD1 or TRBD2 (6 bases each). This CDR3 contains 12 residues. The germline CDR1 and CDR2 sequences are SQVTM and ANQGSEA. Trimming removed 3 bases from V and 7 bases from J, with 10 bases in between. The CDR3 coding sequence is TGCAGCGTTGAGAGGGGGGCGAATGAGCAGTTCTTC. Translated: CSVERGANEQFF.

The table lists this clone with a few counts. The CDR3 bases are TGTGCCAGTAGTACACCAGGGGAATATGGCTACACCTTC. Its protein product is CASSTPGEYGYTF. The J gene is TRBJ1-2, the V gene TRBV19; D possibly corresponds to TRBD1 (6 bases). The CDR3 has 13 amino acids. Germline CDR1 is LNHDA and CDR2 is SQIVND (reference sequence). Trimming stripped 4 bases from V and 5 bases from J, with 11 bases between. The full variable domain, completed using reference TRBV19 and TRBJ1-2, is DGGITQSPKYLFRKEGQNVTLSCEQNLNHDAMYWYRQDPGQGLRLIYYSQIVNDFQKGDIAEGYSVSREKKESFPLTVTSAQKNPTAFYLCASSTPGEYGYTFGSGTRLTVV.

The chain has TRBV5-4 and TRBJ2-1; weak D call: TRBD2 (7 bases). This CDR3 contains 15 residues. Between the trimmed V and J ends, which lost 7 bases and 6 bases, there was a span of 20 bases. The germline gives CDR1 SGHNT, CDR2 YYREEE (reference sequence). The CDR3 nucleotides read TGTGCCAGCTCCCTCGCCGGGGGGCAAATCAATGAGCAGTTCTTC. It translates to CASSLAGGQINEQFF.

V and J are TRBV2 and TRBJ2-1, with 8 bases identical to TRBD1. With 8 bases clipped from V and 7 bases from J, the junction kept 10 bases outside the gene matches. The germline V gene has CDR1 SNHLY and CDR2 FYNNEI. This CDR3 comprises 14 residues. The CDR3 loop is CASFYRGLKNEQFF. The CDR3 nucleotides are TGTGCCAGCTTCTACAGGGGGTTAAAAAATGAGCAGTTCTTC. Together with reference TRBV2 and TRBJ2-1, the CDR3 gives the full variable domain: EPEVTQTPSHQVTQMGQEVILRCVPISNHLYFYWYRQILGQKVEFLVSFYNNEISEKSEIFDDQFSVERPDGSNFTLKIRSTKLEDSAMYFCASFYRGLKNEQFFGPGTRLTVL.

The chain employs TRBV11-2 and TRBJ1-1; D perhaps matches TRBD1 (6 bases). There are 15 residues in the CDR3. V lost 1 base, J lost 9 bases, and 18 bases lay in between. From germline, CDR1 is SGHAT and CDR2 FQNNGV. CDR3 sequence reads: CASSLGGLRGGKAFF. The CDR3, as DNA: TGTGCCAGCAGCTTAGGGGGTTTGCGAGGGGGAAAAGCTTTCTTT. Full variable domain (remainder filled in from reference TRBV11-2 and TRBJ1-1): EAGVAQSPRYKIIEKRQSVAFWCNPISGHATLYWYQQILGQGPKLLIQFQNNGVVDDSQLPKDRFSAERLKGVDSTLKIQPAKLEDSAVYLCASSLGGLRGGKAFFGQGTRLTVV.

The chain carries TRBV6-1 and TRBJ1-3; D possibly corresponds to TRBD1 (5 bases). There are 15 residues in the CDR3. Germline V gives CDR1 MNHNS, CDR2 SASEGT. The V gene lost 1 base and the J gene lost 4 bases, with 11 bases spanning the gap. The CDR3 bases are TGTGCCAGCAGTGAAGGGGGGACTGCAGGAAACACCATATATTTT. Its translation is CASSEGGTAGNTIYF.

CDR3 sequence reads: CASTPSGSKETQYF. CDR3 nucleotides: TGTGCCAGCACCCCGTCGGGTTCCAAAGAGACCCAGTACTTC. The V gene is TRBV5-4, the J gene TRBJ2-5, with D unresolved. This CDR3 is built from 14 residues. Germline V gene lookup returns CDR1 SGHNT and CDR2 YYREEE (reference sequence). Trimming removed 6 bases from V and 3 bases from J, with 15 bases in between.

In regard to this clone: Other DNA sequences in this sample translate to the same CDR3. DNA for the CDR3: TGTGCCAGCAGCTTGAACTACGAGCAGTACTTC. Its translation: CASSLNYEQYF. The genes are TRBV7-9 and TRBJ2-7; the D is unclear. Between the trimmed V and J ends, which lost 3 bases and 3 bases, there was a span of 3 bases. CDR1 is SEHNR and CDR2 is FQNEAQ in the germline V gene (reference sequence). The CDR3 loop spans 11 amino acids.

This chain uses TRBV4-2 with TRBJ1-2, with a possible D match to TRBD1 (5 bases). The CDR3 extends over 15 amino acids. Trimming left V 1 base short and J 1 base short, with 10 bases between. CDR1 LGHNA and CDR2 YNFKEQ come from the germline V gene. The CDR3 loop is CASSQGEGVNYGYTF. In nucleotides, the CDR3 is TGTGCCAGCAGCCAAGGGGAAGGGGTTAACTATGGCTACACCTTC.

V gene TRBV5-1 combines with J gene TRBJ1-1; no clear D. This CDR3 is built from 16 residues. V lost 4 bases to trimming and J lost 4 bases, with 20 bases between them. Per the germline V gene, CDR1 is SGHRS and CDR2 is YFSETQ. CDR3 sequence reads: CASSLGNLGAVTEAFF. The CDR3 DNA is TGCGCCAGCAGCCTGGGGAACCTCGGAGCGGTCACTGAAGCTTTCTTT.

CDR3 amino acids: CASSLDRVGVGEKLFF. The CDR3 nucleotides read TGTGCCAGCAGCCTGGACAGGGTGGGAGTCGGTGAAAAACTGTTTTTT. J is TRBJ1-4 and V is TRBV5-6, with 8 bases that match TRBD1. This CDR3 is built from 16 residues. Germline trimming cut 4 bases from V and 7 bases from J; bases unmatched to any gene: 12. The germline CDR1 and CDR2 sequences are SGHDT and YYEEEE.

The chain has TRBV30 and TRBJ2-3; D unclear. V shed 5 bases and J shed 1 base, with 7 bases lying between them. Germline assignment: CDR1 GTSNPN and CDR2 SVGIG (reference sequence). The CDR3 runs 12 residues. CDR3 nucleotides: TGTGCCTGGTCCTCGGGCACAGATACGCAGTATTTT. Protein: CAWSSGTDTQYF.

V and J are TRBV27 and TRBJ2-7; D is undetermined. The CDR3 loop spans 15 amino acids. V lost 2 bases, J lost 3 bases, and 14 bases lay in between. The germline V gene has CDR1 MNHEY and CDR2 SMNVEV (reference sequence). This CDR3 reads CASSLGLFGFYEQYF. In DNA form, the CDR3 reads TGTGCCAGCAGTTTAGGGCTCTTTGGGTTCTACGAGCAGTACTTC.

The chain joins TRBV5-1 to TRBJ1-5, with 10 bases aligning to TRBD1. The germline V gene has CDR1 SGHRS and CDR2 YFSETQ. The CDR3 spans 15 residues. Germline trimming cut 4 bases from V and 7 bases from J; bases unmatched to any gene: 8. In nucleotides, the CDR3 is TGCGCCAGCAGCCCGACGACAGGGGGCGAACAGCCCCAGCATTTT. Its translation is CASSPTTGGEQPQHF.

The sample holds one count of this clone. The V gene is TRBV2, the J gene TRBJ1-4; D ambiguous. Trimming removed 6 bases at V and 0 bases at J, with 14 bases between. The CDR3 is made up of 16 amino acids. Per germline, CDR1 SNHLY and CDR2 FYNNEI. The CDR3 DNA reads TGTGCCAGCAGCCCGACCGCAGCTACAACTAATGAAAAACTGTTTTTT. It codes for CASSPTAATTNEKLFF. The full variable domain, rest sourced from reference TRBV2 and TRBJ1-4, is EPEVTQTPSHQVTQMGQEVILRCVPISNHLYFYWYRQILGQKVEFLVSFYNNEISEKSEIFDDQFSVERPDGSNFTLKIRSTKLEDSAMYFCASSPTAATTNEKLFFGSGTQLSVL.

The CDR3 sequence: CASSLGGEQPQHF. Written as DNA, the CDR3 is TGTGCCAGCAGTTTAGGGGGGGAACAGCCCCAGCATTTT. The chain couples TRBV6-1 to TRBJ1-5; D is possibly TRBD1 (6 bases). Trimming shortened V by 5 bases and J by 7 bases, and 12 bases separated the two germline ends. The V gene's germline CDR1 is MNHNS and CDR2 SASEGT. The length of the CDR3 is 13 residues.

The chain employs TRBV5-4 and TRBJ2-7; D is possibly TRBD1 or TRBD2 (6 bases each). The V end lost 4 bases, the J end lost 7 bases, and 24 bases lay between the germline ends. Per germline, CDR1 SGHNT and CDR2 YYREEE (reference sequence). The CDR3 loop spans 16 amino acids. For the CDR3, the DNA is TGTGCCAGCAGCGTTCCTGAGGGCGGGGACACGGGGGAGCAGTACTTC. This translates into CASSVPEGGDTGEQYF.

The rearrangement joins TRBV2 to TRBJ1-5; a weak D match, TRBD1 (5 bases). Trimming removed 3 bases at V and 6 bases at J, with 15 bases between. This CDR3 has 15 amino acids. Germline loops: CDR1 SNHLY, CDR2 FYNNEI. The CDR3 nucleotides read TGTGCCAGCAGTGACTGGGCAGGGAGAGGTCAGCCCCAGCATTTT. This sequence encodes CASSDWAGRGQPQHF.

V and J are TRBV18 and TRBJ1-1; D not resolved. The CDR3 length is 15 residues. Germline assignment: CDR1 KGHSH and CDR2 LQKENI. Between the trimmed V and J ends, which lost 3 bases and 0 bases, there was a span of 11 bases. The CDR3 DNA reads TGTGCCAGCTCACCGTTAGGGTCGATGAACACTGAAGCTTTCTTT. It codes for CASSPLGSMNTEAFF. The entire variable domain, with the rest obtained from reference TRBV18 and TRBJ1-1, is as follows: NAGVMQNPRHLVRRRGQEARLRCSPMKGHSHVYWYRQLPEEGLKFMVYLQKENIIDESGMPKERFSAEFPKEGPSILRIQQVVRGDSAAYFCASSPLGSMNTEAFFGQGTRLTVV.

This chain connects TRBV2 to TRBJ2-5; 8 nucleotides line up with TRBD2. CDR3 length: 15 residues. Trimming removed 5 bases from V and 2 bases from J; junction bases left unmatched: 7. CDR1 SNHLY and CDR2 FYNNEI come from the germline V gene. Written as DNA, the CDR3 is TGTGCCAGCAGTCTCCGACTAGCGCGTCAAGAGACCCAGTACTTC. Residues: CASSLRLARQETQYF.

The chain recombines TRBV18 with TRBJ1-1, with a weak D call TRBD1 (6 bases). There are 17 residues in the CDR3. V lost 5 bases, J lost 1 base, and 20 bases lay in between. CDR1 and CDR2 from the germline V gene are KGHSH and LQKENI. CDR3 region: CASSTAPGQRPNTEAFF. The CDR3, as DNA: TGTGCCAGCTCAACGGCGCCCGGACAGCGACCGAACACTGAAGCTTTCTTT.

This clone was picked up one time. This rearrangement joins TRBV4-1 to TRBJ2-1; D gene uncertain. The CDR3 has 14 amino acids. Trimming took off 3 bases at V and 5 bases at J, with 11 bases between the two ends. The germline gives CDR1 MGHRA, CDR2 YSYEKL. The CDR3 loop reads CASSQPSGDNEQFF. As DNA, the CDR3 is TGCGCCAGCAGCCAGCCCTCCGGAGACAATGAGCAGTTCTTC.

This clone was counted only a few times. This chain uses TRBV30 with TRBJ1-1; possible D gene TRBD1, 6 bases. V lost 4 bases and J 1 base, leaving 16 bases between the germline ends. CDR1 is GTSNPN, CDR2 SVGIG, per germline (reference sequence). This CDR3 has 15 residues. The CDR3 region is CAWTRGTAQNTEAFF. CDR3 nucleotide sequence: TGTGCCTGGACCAGGGGCACAGCCCAGAACACTGAAGCTTTCTTT. Complete variable domain (other parts from reference TRBV30 and TRBJ1-1): SQTIHQWPATLVQPVGSPLSLECTVEGTSNPNLYWYRQAAGRGLQLLFYSVGIGQISSEVPQNLSASRPQDRQFILSSKKLLLSDSGFYLCAWTRGTAQNTEAFFGQGTRLTVV.

This clone came up many times. This chain connects TRBV7-9 to TRBJ1-4; D not resolved. The CDR3 has 13 amino acids. The V end was cut by 1 base, the J end by 7 bases, with 7 bases between. Per germline, CDR1 SEHNR and CDR2 FQNEAQ (reference sequence). The CDR3 bases are TGTGCCAGCAGCTTAGGATCAGCTGAAAAACTGTTTTTT. It encodes CASSLGSAEKLFF.

The chain employs TRBV5-1 and TRBJ2-2, with 7 bases aligning to TRBD1. The ends lost 7 bases at V and 0 bases at J; junction bases unmatched: 6. The CDR3 contains 15 residues. Germline loops: CDR1 SGHRS, CDR2 YFSETQ. This CDR3 is CASFRGQSNTGELFF. The CDR3 DNA is TGCGCCAGCTTTCGGGGACAGTCGAACACCGGGGAGCTGTTTTTT. Full variable domain (remainder filled in from reference TRBV5-1 and TRBJ2-2): KAGVTQTPRYLIKTRGQQVTLSCSPISGHRSVSWYQQTPGQGLQFLFEYFSETQRNKGNFPGRFSGRQFSNSRSEMNVSTLELGDSALYLCASFRGQSNTGELFFGEGSRLTVL.

The chain recombines TRBV2 with TRBJ1-5; the match to TRBD1 covers 8 bases. The ends lost 3 bases at V and 0 bases at J; junction bases unmatched: 4. The germline gives CDR1 SNHLY, CDR2 FYNNEI. This CDR3 contains 16 residues. Written as DNA, the CDR3 is TGTGCCAGCAGTGAGGGGACAGGTTATAGCAATCAGCCCCAGCATTTT. Translation gives CASSEGTGYSNQPQHF.

This clone showed up just once. The rearrangement links TRBV2 to TRBJ2-2, with no clear D. This CDR3 contains 13 residues. Germline V gene data show CDR1 as SNHLY and CDR2 as FYNNEI. V lost 2 bases and J lost 9, with 10 bases in between. In nucleotides, the CDR3 is TGTGCCAGCAGTGAATCCGGCTCTTGGGAGCTGTTTTTT. Protein sequence: CASSESGSWELFF.